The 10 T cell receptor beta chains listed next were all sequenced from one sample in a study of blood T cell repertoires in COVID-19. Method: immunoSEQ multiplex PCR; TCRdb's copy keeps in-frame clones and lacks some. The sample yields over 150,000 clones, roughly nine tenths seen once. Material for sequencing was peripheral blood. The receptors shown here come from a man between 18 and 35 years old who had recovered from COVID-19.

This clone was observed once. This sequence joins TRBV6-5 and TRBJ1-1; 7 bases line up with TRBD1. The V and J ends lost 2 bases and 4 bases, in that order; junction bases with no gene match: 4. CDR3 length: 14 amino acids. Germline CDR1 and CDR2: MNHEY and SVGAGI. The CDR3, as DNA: TGTGCCAGCAGTTACGCGGGACAGTTCACTGAAGCTTTCTTT. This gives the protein CASSYAGQFTEAFF.

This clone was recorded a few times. The CDR3 sequence: CASSGQLSSGNTIYF. The CDR3 region has the DNA TGTGCCAGTAGCGGACAGCTGAGCTCTGGAAACACCATATATTTT. The chain recombines TRBV19 with TRBJ1-3; TRBD1 might be the D (6 bases). This CDR3 spans 15 amino acids. Germline V gene sequence: CDR1 LNHDA, CDR2 SQIVND (reference sequence). Trimming took off 6 bases at V and 0 bases at J, with 12 bases between the two ends.

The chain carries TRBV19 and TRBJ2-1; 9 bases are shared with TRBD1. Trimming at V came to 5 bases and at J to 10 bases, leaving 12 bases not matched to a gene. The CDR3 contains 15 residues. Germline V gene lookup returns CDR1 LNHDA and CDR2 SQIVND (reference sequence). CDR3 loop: CASSFTTGTGYEQFF. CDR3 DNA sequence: TGTGCCAGTAGTTTTACTACCGGGACAGGGTACGAGCAGTTCTTC.

CDR3 loop: CASQRTGGTEAFF. The CDR3 coding sequence is TGTGCCAGCCAACGAACAGGGGGGACTGAAGCTTTCTTT. The chain carries TRBV11-3 and TRBJ1-1, with 8 bases identical to TRBD1. There are 13 residues in the CDR3. Germline CDR1 reads SGHNT; CDR2 reads YENEEA. J was trimmed by 5 bases and V by 8 bases; bases with no gene match: 7.

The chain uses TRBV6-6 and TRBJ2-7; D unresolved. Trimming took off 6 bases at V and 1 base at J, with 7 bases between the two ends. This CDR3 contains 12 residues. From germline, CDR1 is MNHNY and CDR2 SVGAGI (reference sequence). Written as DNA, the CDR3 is TGTGCCAGCAGCACGCGGTCCTACGAGCAGTACTTC. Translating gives CASSTRSYEQYF.

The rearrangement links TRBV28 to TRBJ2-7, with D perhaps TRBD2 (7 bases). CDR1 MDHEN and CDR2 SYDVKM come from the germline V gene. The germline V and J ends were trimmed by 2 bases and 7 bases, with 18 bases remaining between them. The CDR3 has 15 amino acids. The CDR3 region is CASSLPLAGAGEQYF. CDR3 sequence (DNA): TGTGCCAGCAGTTTACCCCTTGCGGGGGCCGGTGAGCAGTACTTC.

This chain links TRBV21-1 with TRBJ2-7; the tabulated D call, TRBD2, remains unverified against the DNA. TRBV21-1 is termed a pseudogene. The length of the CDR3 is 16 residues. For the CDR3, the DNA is TGTGCCAGCAGCAAAGGCGGTCGGGAGGAAACCTACGAGCAGTACTTC. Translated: CASSKGGREETYEQYF.

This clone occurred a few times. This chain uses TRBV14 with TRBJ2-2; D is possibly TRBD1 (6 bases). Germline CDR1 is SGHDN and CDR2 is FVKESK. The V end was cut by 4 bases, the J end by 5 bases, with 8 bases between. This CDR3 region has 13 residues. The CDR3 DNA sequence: TGTGCCAGCAGCCCTAGGGGGACCGGGGAGCTGTTTTTT. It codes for CASSPRGTGELFF. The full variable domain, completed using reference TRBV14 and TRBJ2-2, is EAGVTQFPSHSVIEKGQTVTLRCDPISGHDNLYWYRRVMGKEIKFLLHFVKESKQDESGMPNNRFLAERTGGTYSTLKVQPAELEDSGVYFCASSPRGTGELFFGEGSRLTVL.

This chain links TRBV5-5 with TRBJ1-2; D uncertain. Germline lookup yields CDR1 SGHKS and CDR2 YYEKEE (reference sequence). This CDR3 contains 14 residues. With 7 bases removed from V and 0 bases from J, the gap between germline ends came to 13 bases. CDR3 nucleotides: TGTGCCAGCCGCTCCGAGCTTTCTAACTATGGCTACACCTTC. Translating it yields CASRSELSNYGYTF.

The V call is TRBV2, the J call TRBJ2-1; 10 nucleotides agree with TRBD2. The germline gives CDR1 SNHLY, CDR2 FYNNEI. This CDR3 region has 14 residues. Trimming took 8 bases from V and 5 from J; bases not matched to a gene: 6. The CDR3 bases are TGTGCCAGCCACAGGACTAGCGGAGACAATGAGCAGTTCTTC. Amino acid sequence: CASHRTSGDNEQFF.